This is a list of T cell receptor beta chains from one sample in a study of cytomegalovirus exposure and HLA in healthy donors. The method was immunoSEQ multiplex PCR; TCRdb's version includes in-frame clones alone and lacks a portion of them. The table records about 140,000 clones, about 79% of them present only once. Source material: PBMCs. The receptors originated from a male donor in good health and CMV-seronegative. Both conserved end residues are part of each CDR3. Fields, in order: clone size, D gene, J gene, V gene, CDR3 DNA, CDR3 protein. A D gene is named only where the DNA matches it firmly. Part of the rows lack a size; the others show once, few, many or a class for expanded clones.

-	TRBD2	TRBJ2-7	TRBV10-1	TGCGCCAGCCTAGCGGGGCCCTACGAGCAGTACTTC	CASLAGPYEQYF
-	TRBD1	TRBJ1-5	TRBV28	TGTGCCAGCTTACCGGGACAGGGGAGCAATCAGCCCCAGCATTTT	CASLPGQGSNQPQHF
-	-	TRBJ2-1	TRBV11-2	TGTGCCAGCAGCTTAGTGGGCGGGCCCTCCTACAATGAGCAGTTCTTC	CASSLVGGPSYNEQFF
-	-	TRBJ2-2	TRBV5-6	TGTGCCAGCAGCTCCTATCCCGCCGGGGAGCTGTTTTTT	CASSSYPAGELFF
-	TRBD1	TRBJ1-2	TRBV23-1	TGCGCCAGCAGTCACCCTTTGACAGGGAGAGGCTATGGCTACACCTTC	CASSHPLTGRGYGYTF
-	TRBD2	TRBJ2-7	TRBV11-1	TGTGCCAGCAGCTTTCTAGCGGCGTCGGGGGAGCAGTACTTC	CASSFLAASGEQYF
-	-	TRBJ2-7	TRBV4-2	TGTGCCAGCAGCCAAGAAGGGACTGAGGGCTACGAGCAGTACTTC	CASSQEGTEGYEQYF
-	-	TRBJ2-3	TRBV29-1	TGCAGCGTTGAAGGGTTAGCTGCGTCAGATACGCAGTATTTT	CSVEGLAASDTQYF
-	TRBD2	TRBJ2-2	TRBV10-3	TGTGCCATCGGACTAGCTACCGGGGAGCTGTTTTTT	CAIGLATGELFF
once	-	TRBJ2-5	TRBV12-5	TGTGCTAGTGGTTCGACATCAAGACAGCTTCAAGAGACCCAGTACTTC	CASGSTSRQLQETQYF
-	TRBD2	TRBJ2-7	TRBV7-2	TGTGCCAGCAGCCTCACTAGCGGGAGTTACGAGCAGTACTTC	CASSLTSGSYEQYF
once	-	TRBJ1-2	TRBV7-9	TGTGCCAGCAGCTTAGATGGGGCAGTCGGTCGGCAGCGAGGCTACACCTTC	CASSLDGAVGRQRGYTF
few	-	TRBJ2-5	TRBV7-3	TGTGCCAGCAGCGTTACAGGTCAAGAGACCCAGTACTTC	CASSVTGQETQYF
-	TRBD1	TRBJ1-2	TRBV7-8	TGTGCCAGCAGCTCGCAGGCCGGGACAGGGACGGGCTACACCTTC	CASSSQAGTGTGYTF
-	-	TRBJ2-3	TRBV29-1	TGCAGCGTCCAGGGACAGCCGGGGGTGACAGATACGCAGTATTTT	CSVQGQPGVTDTQYF
-	-	TRBJ2-1	TRBV12-2	TGTGCAAGTCGCTTAGTAGCTTCGGGTGGGTTGGGACTAGCGGACGACAATGAGCAGTTCTTC	CASRLVASGGLGLADDNEQFF
-	-	TRBJ2-1	TRBV7-2	TGTGCCAGCAGCTTAGAGGCGACCAACTACTACAATGAGCAGTTCTTC	CASSLEATNYYNEQFF
-	TRBD2	TRBJ2-1	TRBV13	TGTGCCAGCAGGTTGAGCGGGAGGGACCGCTACAATGAGCAGTTCTTC	CASRLSGRDRYNEQFF
-	-	TRBJ2-3	TRBV9	TGTGCCAGCAGCGGGCAGGTCTATGCAGATACGCAGTATTTT	CASSGQVYADTQYF
few	-	TRBJ2-7	TRBV11-2	TGTGCCAGCAGCTCCCTCACAGGACCCTACGAGCAGTACTTC	CASSSLTGPYEQYF
-	-	TRBJ2-7	TRBV19	TGTGCCAGTAGAGGGAGGGGGGAGCAGTACTTC	CASRGRGEQYF
-	TRBD2	TRBJ2-1	TRBV18	TGTGCCAGCTCAATTCGACTAGCGGGAGACAATGAGCAGTTCTTC	CASSIRLAGDNEQFF
-	-	TRBJ2-1	TRBV19	TGTGCCACCTCCGGGACTCCCGTCGATGAGCAGTTCTTC	CATSGTPVDEQFF
-	TRBD2	TRBJ2-1	TRBV7-9	TGTGCCAGCAGCCCTTTTAGGGCTAGCGGGAAGCTTGATGAGCAGTTCTTC	CASSPFRASGKLDEQFF
-	-	TRBJ2-7	TRBV27	TGTGCCAGCAGTTTAAACGGGGGACCCTCCTACGAGCAGTACTTC	CASSLNGGPSYEQYF
few	-	TRBJ2-1	TRBV5-1	TGCGCCAGCACCGAAGCTGCTCACAGCTACAATGAGCAGTTCTTC	CASTEAAHSYNEQFF
-	-	TRBJ1-3	TRBV11-2	TGTGCCAGCAGCTTATACGGGACTGGAAACACCATATATTTT	CASSLYGTGNTIYF
-	TRBD1	TRBJ2-7	TRBV28	TGTGCCAGCAGTTCTGGGACAGAGTACTACGAGCAGTACTTC	CASSSGTEYYEQYF
-	-	TRBJ2-7	TRBV5-6	TGTGCCAGCAGCCACCGGGGTTCTTACGAGCAGTACTTC	CASSHRGSYEQYF
-	-	TRBJ1-2	TRBV19	TGTGCCAGTAGTATCCCGGGGAACGGCTACACCTTC	CASSIPGNGYTF
-	TRBD1	TRBJ1-4	TRBV6-1	TGTGCCAGCCGGGGGGGGGACAGGGATAATGAAAAACTGTTTTTT	CASRGGDRDNEKLFF
-	TRBD1	TRBJ1-5	TRBV29-1	TGCAGCGTTGCGCAGGGGGTCAGTCAGCCCCAGCATTTT	CSVAQGVSQPQHF
once	TRBD2	TRBJ2-2	TRBV23-1	TGCGCCAGCAGCTCCGGGACTAGCGGGAGTACGGGGGAGCTGTTTTTT	CASSSGTSGSTGELFF
few	-	TRBJ2-5	TRBV28	TGTGCCAGCAGTTTAGGCCAGGGCTTAAGTGTCCTCGAGACCCAGTACTTC	CASSLGQGLSVLETQYF
few	TRBD2	TRBJ2-3	TRBV30	TGTGCCTGGGTAGCGGGCCTAAGCACAGATACGCAGTATTTT	CAWVAGLSTDTQYF
-	-	TRBJ1-3	TRBV27	TGTGCCAGCAGTTTATTTCCGGCTGGAAACACCATATATTTT	CASSLFPAGNTIYF
-	TRBD1	TRBJ1-6	TRBV7-6	TGTGCCAGCAGCTCCGGGACAGCTGATAATTCACCCCTCCACTTT	CASSSGTADNSPLHF
-	-	TRBJ2-7	TRBV7-9	TGTGCCAGCAGCTCCTCGGGACTTGTCTACGAGCAGTACTTC	CASSSSGLVYEQYF
-	-	TRBJ1-5	TRBV21-1	TGTGCCAGCAGCAAAGTTGCACAGGGCGATAAGCCCCAGCATTTT	CASSKVAQGDKPQHF
once	-	TRBJ2-7	TRBV1	TGCACCAGCCCATTAAGCGGGAGCGAGCAGTACTTC	CTSPLSGSEQYF
-	-	TRBJ1-1	TRBV4-3	TGCGCCAGCAGCCAAGAACCGGGGGGCGATGAAGCTTTCTTT	CASSQEPGGDEAFF
-	-	TRBJ2-1	TRBV2	TGTGCCAGCAGTGAAGCGCGGGGCAGCTCCTACAATGAGCAGTTCTTC	CASSEARGSSYNEQFF
-	-	TRBJ2-7	TRBV2	TGTGCCAGCATTGGAGGTTCGGGGTACGAGCAGTACTTC	CASIGGSGYEQYF
-	-	TRBJ2-3	TRBV15	TGTGCCACCAGCAGAGGTCGACCCACAGACGAGGGGGTTTTGGTAAGCGATGGCACAGATACGCAGTATTTT	CATSRGRPTDEGVLVSDGTDTQYF
-	-	TRBJ2-2	TRBV5-3	TGTGCCACGCAGGGCGTCGGGGGCACCGGGGAGCTGTTTTTT	CATQGVGGTGELFF
few	-	TRBJ2-2	TRBV4-2	TGTGCCAGCAGCCAGGAGATCACCGGGGAGCTGTTTTTT	CASSQEITGELFF
-	-	TRBJ2-7	TRBV13	TGTGCCAGCAGCTTAGAGGGAGTCGTGGGAGGCGAGCAGTACTTC	CASSLEGVVGGEQYF
-	TRBD2	TRBJ2-1	TRBV7-3	TGTGCCAGCAGCTTAGGTCTAGCGGGTTACAATGAGCAGTTCTTC	CASSLGLAGYNEQFF
-	-	TRBJ2-1	TRBV5-4	TGTGCCAGCAGCTATCGACTAGTCAATGAGCAGTTCTTC	CASSYRLVNEQFF
-	-	TRBJ2-3	TRBV11-2	TGTGCCAGCAGCTTAGGACCGACTTCGGATACGCAGTATTTT	CASSLGPTSDTQYF
-	TRBD1	TRBJ2-7	TRBV29-1	TGCAGCGTCCAAGGGACAGGTTCCTACGAGCAGTACTTC	CSVQGTGSYEQYF
once	TRBD2	TRBJ2-2	TRBV9	TGTGCCAGCAGCGGTAGTGGGAGGGGAGGTGCCGGGGAGCTGTTTTTT	CASSGSGRGGAGELFF